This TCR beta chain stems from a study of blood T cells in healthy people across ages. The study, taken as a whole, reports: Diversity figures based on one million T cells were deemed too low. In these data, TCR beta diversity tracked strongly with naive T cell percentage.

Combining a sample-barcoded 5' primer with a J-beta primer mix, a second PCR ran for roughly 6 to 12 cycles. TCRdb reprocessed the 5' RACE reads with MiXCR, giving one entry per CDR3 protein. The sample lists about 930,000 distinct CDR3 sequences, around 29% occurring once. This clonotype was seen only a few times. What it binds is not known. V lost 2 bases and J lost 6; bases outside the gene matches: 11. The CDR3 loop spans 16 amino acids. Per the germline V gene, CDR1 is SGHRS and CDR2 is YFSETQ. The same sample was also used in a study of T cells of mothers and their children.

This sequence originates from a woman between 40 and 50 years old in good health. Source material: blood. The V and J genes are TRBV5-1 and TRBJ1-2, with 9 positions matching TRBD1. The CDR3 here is CASSFNLLDRGHGYTF. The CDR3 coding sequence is TGCGCCAGCAGCTTTAACCTACTGGACAGGGGCCATGGCTACACCTTC.